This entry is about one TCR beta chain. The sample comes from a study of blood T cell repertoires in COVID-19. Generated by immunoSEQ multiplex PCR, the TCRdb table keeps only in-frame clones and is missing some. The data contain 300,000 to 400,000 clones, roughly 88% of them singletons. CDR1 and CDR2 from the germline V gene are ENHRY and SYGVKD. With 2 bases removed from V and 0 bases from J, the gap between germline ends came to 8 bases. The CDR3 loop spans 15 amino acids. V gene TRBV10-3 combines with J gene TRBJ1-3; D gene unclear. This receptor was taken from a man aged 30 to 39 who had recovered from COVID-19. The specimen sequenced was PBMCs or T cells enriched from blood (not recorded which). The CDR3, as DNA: TGTGCCATCAGTGAGGGACTGCACTCTGGAAACACCATATATTTT. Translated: CAISEGLHSGNTIYF.